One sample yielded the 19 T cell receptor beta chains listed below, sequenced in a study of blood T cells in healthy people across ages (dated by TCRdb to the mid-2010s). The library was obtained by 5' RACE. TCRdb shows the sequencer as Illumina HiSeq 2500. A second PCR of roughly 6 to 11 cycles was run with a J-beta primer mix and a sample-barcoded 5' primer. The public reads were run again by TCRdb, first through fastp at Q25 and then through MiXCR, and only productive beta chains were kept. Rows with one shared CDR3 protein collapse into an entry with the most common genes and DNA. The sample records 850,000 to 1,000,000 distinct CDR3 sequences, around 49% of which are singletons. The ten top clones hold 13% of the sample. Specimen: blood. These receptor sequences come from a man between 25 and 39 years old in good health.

CDR3 loop: CASSFSQGGGLGDTQYF. CDR3 in DNA: TGTGCCAGCAGTTTCTCCCAGGGAGGGGGTCTGGGAGATACGCAGTATTTT. The V call is TRBV27, the J call TRBJ2-3, with a tentative D call TRBD2 (7 bases). CDR3 length equals 17 residues. The germline V gene encodes CDR1 MNHEY and CDR2 SMNVEV (reference sequence). V gave up 3 bases and J gave up 5 bases, with 21 bases separating them.

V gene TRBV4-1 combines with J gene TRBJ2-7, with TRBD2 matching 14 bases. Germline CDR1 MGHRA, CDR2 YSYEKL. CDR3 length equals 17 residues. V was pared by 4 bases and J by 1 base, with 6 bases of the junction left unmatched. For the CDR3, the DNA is TGCGCCAGCAGCCGCGGGACTAGCGGGGGCTCGTCCTACGAGCAGTACTTC. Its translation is CASSRGTSGGSSYEQYF.

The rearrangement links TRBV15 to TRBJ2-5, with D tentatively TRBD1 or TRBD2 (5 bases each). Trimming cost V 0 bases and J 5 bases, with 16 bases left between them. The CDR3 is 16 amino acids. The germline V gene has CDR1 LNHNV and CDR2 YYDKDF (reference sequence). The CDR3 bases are TGTGCCACCAGCAGAGATATTTCGCAGGGAGCGGAGACCCAGTACTTC. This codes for CATSRDISQGAETQYF.

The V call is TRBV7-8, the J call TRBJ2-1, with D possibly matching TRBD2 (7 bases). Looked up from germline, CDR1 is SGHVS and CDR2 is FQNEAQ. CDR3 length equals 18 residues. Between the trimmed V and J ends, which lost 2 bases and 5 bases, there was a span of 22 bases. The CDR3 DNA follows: TGTGCCAGCAGCTTACAGTTGGGGACGGGGGGCAAGAACAATGAGCAGTTCTTC. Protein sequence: CASSLQLGTGGKNNEQFF.

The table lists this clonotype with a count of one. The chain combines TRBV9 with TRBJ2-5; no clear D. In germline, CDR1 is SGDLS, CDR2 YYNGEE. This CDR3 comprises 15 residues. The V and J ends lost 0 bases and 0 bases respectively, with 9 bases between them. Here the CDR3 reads CASSVEGRYQETQYF. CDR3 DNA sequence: TGTGCCAGCAGCGTAGAAGGTCGGTACCAAGAGACCCAGTACTTC.

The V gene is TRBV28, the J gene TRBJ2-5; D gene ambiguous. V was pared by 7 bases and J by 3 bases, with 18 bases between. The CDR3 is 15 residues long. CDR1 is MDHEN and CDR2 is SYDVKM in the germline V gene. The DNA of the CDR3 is TGTGCCAGCAAACCGTTGCGGCACACCAAAGAGACCCAGTACTTC. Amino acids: CASKPLRHTKETQYF.

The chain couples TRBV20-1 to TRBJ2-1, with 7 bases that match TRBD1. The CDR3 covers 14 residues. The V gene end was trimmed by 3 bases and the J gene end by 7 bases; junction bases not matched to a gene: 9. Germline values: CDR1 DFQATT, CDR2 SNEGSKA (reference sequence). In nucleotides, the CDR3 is TGCAGTGCTAGGAAATGGACAGGCAGGAATGAGCAGTTCTTC. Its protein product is CSARKWTGRNEQFF.

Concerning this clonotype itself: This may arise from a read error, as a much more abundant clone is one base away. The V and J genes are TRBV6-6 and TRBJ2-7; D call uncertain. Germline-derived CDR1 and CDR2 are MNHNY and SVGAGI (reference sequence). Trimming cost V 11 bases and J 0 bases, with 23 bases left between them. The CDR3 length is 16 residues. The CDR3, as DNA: TGTGCCGGCAAGAACCTGGGCAGCTCGAGCTCCTACGAGCAGTACTTC. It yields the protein CAGKNLGSSSSYEQYF.

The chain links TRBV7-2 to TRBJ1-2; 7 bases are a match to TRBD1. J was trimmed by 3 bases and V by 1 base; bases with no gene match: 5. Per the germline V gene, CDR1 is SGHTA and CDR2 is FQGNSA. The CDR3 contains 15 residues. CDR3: CASSLEVQGDYGYTF. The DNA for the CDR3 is TGTGCCAGCAGCTTAGAGGTGCAGGGGGACTATGGCTACACCTTC.

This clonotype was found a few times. CDR3 coding DNA: TGCAGTGCTAGGAACGGGGGGGAGGTAACAGATACGCAGTATTTT. Its protein product is CSARNGGEVTDTQYF. V usage is TRBV20-1 and J usage is TRBJ2-3; the match to TRBD2 covers 8 bases. V lost 3 bases, J lost 3 bases, and 8 bases stayed unmatched. This CDR3 has 15 residues. Looked up from germline, CDR1 is DFQATT and CDR2 is SNEGSKA (reference sequence).

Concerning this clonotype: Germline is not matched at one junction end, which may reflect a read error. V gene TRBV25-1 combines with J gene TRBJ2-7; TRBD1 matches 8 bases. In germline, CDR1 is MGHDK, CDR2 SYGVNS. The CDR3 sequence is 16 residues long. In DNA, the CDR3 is TGTGCCAACAGTGGGCAACAGGGGGTGAGCTCCTACGAGCAGTACTTC. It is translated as CANSGQQGVSSYEQYF.

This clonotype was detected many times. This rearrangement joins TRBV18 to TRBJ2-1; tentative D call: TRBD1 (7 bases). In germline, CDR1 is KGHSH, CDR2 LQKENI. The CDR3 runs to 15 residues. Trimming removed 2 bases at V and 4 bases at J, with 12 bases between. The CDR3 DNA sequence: TGTGCCAGCTCACCAAACCCAGGGGGGTACAATGAGCAGTTCTTC. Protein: CASSPNPGGYNEQFF.

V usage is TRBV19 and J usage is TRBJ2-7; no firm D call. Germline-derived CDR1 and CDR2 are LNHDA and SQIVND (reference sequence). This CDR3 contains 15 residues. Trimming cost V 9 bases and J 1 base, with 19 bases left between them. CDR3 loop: CASALSPAASYEQYF. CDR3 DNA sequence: TGTGCCAGCGCTCTCTCTCCGGCGGCTTCCTACGAGCAGTACTTC.

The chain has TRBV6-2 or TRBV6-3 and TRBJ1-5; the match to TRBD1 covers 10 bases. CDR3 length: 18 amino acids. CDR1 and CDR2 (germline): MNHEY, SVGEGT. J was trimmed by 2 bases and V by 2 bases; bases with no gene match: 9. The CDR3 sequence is CASSYVRPTGGGNQPQHF. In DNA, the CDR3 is TGTGCCAGCAGTTACGTGCGTCCGACAGGGGGCGGCAATCAGCCCCAGCATTTT.

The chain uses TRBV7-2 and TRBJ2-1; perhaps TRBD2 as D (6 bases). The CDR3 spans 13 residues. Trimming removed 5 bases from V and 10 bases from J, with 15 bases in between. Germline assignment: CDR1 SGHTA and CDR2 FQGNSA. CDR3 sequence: CASSPRRDREQFF. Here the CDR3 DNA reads TGTGCCAGCAGCCCCCGGAGGGATCGGGAGCAGTTCTTC.

CDR3 nucleotide sequence: TGCAGTGTTAACCCCCCCGGGGTGAAGGGCTACACCTTC. Translating it yields CSVNPPGVKGYTF. The V gene is TRBV20-1, the J gene TRBJ1-2; D is unclear. The germline V and J ends were trimmed by 7 bases and 8 bases, with 20 bases remaining between them. The CDR3 consists of 13 residues. CDR1 DFQATT and CDR2 SNEGSKA come from the germline V gene (reference sequence).

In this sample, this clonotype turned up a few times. CDR3 residues: CASSQVGEGEQFF. The CDR3 nucleotides are TGTGCCAGCAGCCAAGTAGGGGAAGGAGAGCAGTTCTTC. The chain combines TRBV4-2 with TRBJ2-1; tentatively, D is TRBD1 (5 bases). V gave up 1 base and J gave up 10 bases, with 11 bases separating them. In germline, CDR1 is LGHNA, CDR2 YNFKEQ. The CDR3 spans 13 residues.

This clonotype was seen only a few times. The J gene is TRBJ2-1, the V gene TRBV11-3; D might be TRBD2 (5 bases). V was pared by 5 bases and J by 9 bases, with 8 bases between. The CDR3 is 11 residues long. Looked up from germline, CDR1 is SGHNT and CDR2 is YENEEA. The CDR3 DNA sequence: TGTGCCAGCAGCCAAGAGGGTGAGCAGTTCTTC. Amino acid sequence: CASSQEGEQFF.

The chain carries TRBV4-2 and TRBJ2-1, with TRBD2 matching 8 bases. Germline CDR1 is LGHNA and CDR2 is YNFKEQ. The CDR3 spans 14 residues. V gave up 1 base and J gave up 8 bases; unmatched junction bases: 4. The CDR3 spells CASSQGTSNDEQFF. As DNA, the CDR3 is TGTGCCAGCAGCCAAGGGACTAGCAACGATGAGCAGTTCTTC.